A selection of T cell receptor beta chains follows, all from one sample in a study of cytomegalovirus exposure and HLA in healthy donors. Clones were read by immunoSEQ multiplex PCR, and TCRdb kept only the in-frame ones, dropping some. The profile covers 50,000 to 70,000 clones, with about 77% appearing a single time and about 6.8% taken by the ten largest. Sequenced: PBMCs. The origin of the receptors is a man aged 25 to 40 in good health and CMV-seropositive. Both conserved end residues are part of each CDR3. D genes are given only for firm matches. Size values are once, few and many counts, or a class for expanded clones, and some rows have none.

abundance: NA; len: 16; d_gene: TRBD1; j_gene: TRBJ1-2; v_gene: TRBV4-3; CDR3aa: CASSQEQQGAWSGYTF; CDR3nt: TGCGCCAGCAGCCAAGAACAACAGGGGGCTTGGTCTGGCTACACCTTC
abundance: NA; len: 16; d_gene: NA; j_gene: TRBJ2-7; v_gene: TRBV6-5; CDR3aa: CASSYLGQHSAYEQYF; CDR3nt: TGTGCCAGCAGTTACCTGGGACAACACTCGGCCTACGAGCAGTACTTC
abundance: few; len: 17; d_gene: NA; j_gene: TRBJ2-7; v_gene: TRBV5-5; CDR3aa: CASSLNLRLTDSYEQYF; CDR3nt: TGTGCCAGCAGCTTGAATTTACGGCTGACAGACTCCTACGAGCAGTACTTC
abundance: NA; len: 15; d_gene: NA; j_gene: TRBJ1-3; v_gene: TRBV7-8; CDR3aa: CASSPTGLSGNTIYF; CDR3nt: TGTGCCAGCAGCCCGACAGGTCTCTCTGGAAACACCATATATTTT
abundance: NA; len: 15; d_gene: NA; j_gene: TRBJ2-7; v_gene: TRBV7-8; CDR3aa: CASSLGEGTTYEQYF; CDR3nt: TGTGCCAGCAGCTTAGGCGAGGGAACTACCTACGAGCAGTACTTC
abundance: NA; len: 10; d_gene: NA; j_gene: TRBJ1-1; v_gene: TRBV28; CDR3aa: CASRQGRAFF; CDR3nt: TGTGCCAGCAGACAGGGTCGCGCTTTCTTT
abundance: NA; len: 13; d_gene: NA; j_gene: TRBJ2-7; v_gene: TRBV5-5; CDR3aa: CASSLISSYEQYF; CDR3nt: TGTGCCAGCAGCTTGATCAGCTCCTACGAGCAGTACTTC
abundance: NA; len: 13; d_gene: NA; j_gene: TRBJ2-5; v_gene: TRBV2; CDR3aa: CARSKRLQETQYF; CDR3nt: TGTGCCAGGAGTAAAAGACTACAAGAGACCCAGTACTTC
abundance: NA; len: 15; d_gene: TRBD1; j_gene: TRBJ2-5; v_gene: TRBV15; CDR3aa: CATSSGPTGTETQYF; CDR3nt: TGTGCCACCAGCAGCGGACCGACAGGGACCGAGACCCAGTACTTC
abundance: NA; len: 15; d_gene: TRBD1; j_gene: TRBJ1-5; v_gene: TRBV5-1; CDR3aa: CASSTTGSSNQPQHF; CDR3nt: TGCGCCAGCAGCACGACAGGGAGTAGCAATCAGCCCCAGCATTTT
abundance: NA; len: 15; d_gene: TRBD1; j_gene: TRBJ1-5; v_gene: TRBV28; CDR3aa: CASNQGAVGNQPQHF; CDR3nt: TGTGCCAGCAATCAGGGGGCTGTGGGCAATCAGCCCCAGCATTTT
abundance: NA; len: 13; d_gene: TRBD2; j_gene: TRBJ2-7; v_gene: TRBV9; CDR3aa: CASAGGTDYEQYF; CDR3nt: TGTGCCAGCGCCGGGGGGACGGACTACGAGCAGTACTTC
abundance: NA; len: 17; d_gene: TRBD2; j_gene: TRBJ2-5; v_gene: TRBV5-1; CDR3aa: CASSLGTLAGSQETQYF; CDR3nt: TGCGCCAGCAGCTTGGGGACCCTAGCGGGGAGCCAAGAGACCCAGTACTTC
abundance: NA; len: 16; d_gene: TRBD1; j_gene: TRBJ1-2; v_gene: TRBV4-3; CDR3aa: CASSQYGTDLTGGYTF; CDR3nt: TGCGCCAGCAGCCAATATGGGACAGACCTAACGGGCGGCTACACCTTC
abundance: NA; len: 13; d_gene: NA; j_gene: TRBJ1-1; v_gene: TRBV29-1; CDR3aa: CSVILRLDTEAFF; CDR3nt: TGCAGCGTCATACTCAGACTGGACACTGAAGCTTTCTTT
abundance: NA; len: 16; d_gene: NA; j_gene: TRBJ2-2; v_gene: TRBV10-3; CDR3aa: CAISESGAVNTGELFF; CDR3nt: TGTGCCATCAGTGAGTCGGGTGCGGTGAACACCGGGGAGCTGTTTTTT
abundance: NA; len: 13; d_gene: NA; j_gene: TRBJ1-2; v_gene: TRBV4-2; CDR3aa: CASSQARNYGYTF; CDR3nt: TGTGCCAGCAGCCAAGCACGGAACTATGGCTACACCTTC
abundance: NA; len: 13; d_gene: NA; j_gene: TRBJ1-2; v_gene: TRBV7-3; CDR3aa: CASSPRQGNGYTF; CDR3nt: TGTGCCAGCAGCCCAAGGCAGGGGAATGGCTACACCTTC
abundance: NA; len: 12; d_gene: NA; j_gene: TRBJ1-1; v_gene: TRBV5-4; CDR3aa: CASSPVGTEAFF; CDR3nt: TGTGCCAGCAGCCCTGTCGGGACTGAAGCTTTCTTT
abundance: NA; len: 17; d_gene: TRBD2; j_gene: TRBJ2-1; v_gene: TRBV7-7; CDR3aa: CASSSGLAGGPEGEQFF; CDR3nt: TGTGCCAGCAGCTCGGGACTAGCGGGGGGGCCGGAGGGTGAGCAGTTCTTC
abundance: NA; len: 13; d_gene: NA; j_gene: TRBJ1-6; v_gene: TRBV28; CDR3aa: CASRQGHNSPLHF; CDR3nt: TGTGCCAGCAGACAGGGACATAATTCACCCCTCCACTTT
abundance: NA; len: 16; d_gene: NA; j_gene: TRBJ2-3; v_gene: TRBV11-3; CDR3aa: CASSSRLRGSGDTQYF; CDR3nt: TGTGCCAGCAGCTCCCGCCTCCGGGGGAGTGGAGATACGCAGTATTTT
abundance: NA; len: 13; d_gene: NA; j_gene: TRBJ1-1; v_gene: TRBV18; CDR3aa: CASSSGVYTEAFF; CDR3nt: TGTGCCAGCTCCTCGGGAGTGTACACTGAAGCTTTCTTT
abundance: NA; len: 15; d_gene: TRBD2; j_gene: TRBJ2-7; v_gene: TRBV19; CDR3aa: CASSLGRGGRGEQYF; CDR3nt: TGTGCCAGTTCCCTCGGGCGGGGGGGCCGAGGCGAGCAGTACTTC
abundance: NA; len: 15; d_gene: NA; j_gene: TRBJ2-1; v_gene: TRBV11-3; CDR3aa: CASSLAPGTYNEQFF; CDR3nt: TGTGCCAGCAGCTTGGCCCCAGGCACCTACAATGAGCAGTTCTTC
abundance: NA; len: 18; d_gene: NA; j_gene: TRBJ1-6; v_gene: TRBV5-6; CDR3aa: CASSSWDVRGFYNSPLHF; CDR3nt: TGTGCCAGCAGCTCTTGGGATGTGAGAGGGTTCTATAATTCACCCCTCCACTTT
abundance: few; len: 12; d_gene: NA; j_gene: TRBJ1-2; v_gene: TRBV4-2; CDR3aa: CASSQAGEGYTF; CDR3nt: TGTGCCAGCAGCCAAGCGGGGGAGGGCTACACCTTC
abundance: once; len: 14; d_gene: TRBD1; j_gene: TRBJ1-1; v_gene: TRBV9; CDR3aa: CASSTRQGAAEAFF; CDR3nt: TGTGCCAGCAGCACCCGACAGGGGGCGGCGGAAGCTTTCTTT
abundance: once; len: 13; d_gene: NA; j_gene: TRBJ2-2; v_gene: TRBV29-1; CDR3aa: CSVAFGGTGELFF; CDR3nt: TGCAGCGTCGCTTTTGGCGGAACCGGGGAGCTGTTTTTT
abundance: NA; len: 15; d_gene: NA; j_gene: TRBJ2-7; v_gene: TRBV19; CDR3aa: CASSKPFTGRNEQYF; CDR3nt: TGTGCCAGTAGTAAACCTTTTACAGGGAGAAACGAGCAGTACTTC
abundance: NA; len: 15; d_gene: TRBD2; j_gene: TRBJ2-5; v_gene: TRBV4-3; CDR3aa: CASSQEAGVGETQYF; CDR3nt: TGCGCCAGCAGCCAAGAGGCGGGGGTTGGAGAGACCCAGTACTTC
abundance: NA; len: 14; d_gene: TRBD1; j_gene: TRBJ1-6; v_gene: TRBV18; CDR3aa: CASSPRDRASPLHF; CDR3nt: TGTGCCAGCTCACCGAGGGACAGGGCTTCACCCCTCCACTTT
abundance: NA; len: 13; d_gene: NA; j_gene: TRBJ1-6; v_gene: TRBV4-3; CDR3aa: CASSQESGSPLHF; CDR3nt: TGCGCCAGCAGCCAAGAGAGCGGTTCACCCCTCCACTTT
abundance: few; len: 15; d_gene: NA; j_gene: TRBJ1-1; v_gene: TRBV28; CDR3aa: CASSLNRDWNTEAFF; CDR3nt: TGTGCCAGCAGTTTAAACAGGGATTGGAACACTGAAGCTTTCTTT
abundance: NA; len: 12; d_gene: TRBD1; j_gene: TRBJ2-1; v_gene: TRBV11-1; CDR3aa: CASRQQGEEQFF; CDR3nt: TGTGCCAGCAGGCAACAGGGGGAAGAGCAGTTCTTC
abundance: NA; len: 15; d_gene: NA; j_gene: TRBJ1-1; v_gene: TRBV18; CDR3aa: CASSPPKGMNTEAFF; CDR3nt: TGTGCCAGCTCACCTCCAAAGGGGATGAACACTGAAGCTTTCTTT
abundance: NA; len: 15; d_gene: NA; j_gene: TRBJ1-4; v_gene: TRBV4-3; CDR3aa: CASSLGRGSSEKLFF; CDR3nt: TGCGCCAGCAGCCTGGGACGGGGGTCGAGTGAAAAACTGTTTTTT
abundance: few; len: 15; d_gene: NA; j_gene: TRBJ1-1; v_gene: TRBV9; CDR3aa: CASSGGLLMDTEAFF; CDR3nt: TGTGCCAGCAGCGGCGGACTGCTGATGGACACTGAAGCTTTCTTT
abundance: NA; len: 14; d_gene: TRBD1; j_gene: TRBJ1-2; v_gene: TRBV9; CDR3aa: CASSRDRGNYGYTF; CDR3nt: TGTGCCAGCAGCCGGGACAGGGGGAACTATGGCTACACCTTC
abundance: NA; len: 15; d_gene: NA; j_gene: TRBJ2-5; v_gene: TRBV9; CDR3aa: CASSGPGQGTETQYF; CDR3nt: TGTGCCAGCAGCGGACCGGGACAAGGAACGGAGACCCAGTACTTC
abundance: NA; len: 16; d_gene: TRBD2; j_gene: TRBJ2-1; v_gene: TRBV5-1; CDR3aa: CASSQVAGNSYNEQFF; CDR3nt: TGCGCCAGCAGTCAAGTAGCGGGGAACTCCTACAATGAGCAGTTCTTC
abundance: NA; len: 16; d_gene: NA; j_gene: TRBJ2-5; v_gene: TRBV28; CDR3aa: CASSLPPGGRSTLVHF; CDR3nt: TGTGCCAGCAGTTTGCCCCCCGGGGGGCGATCCACGTTAGTCCACTTC
abundance: NA; len: 14; d_gene: TRBD1; j_gene: TRBJ2-7; v_gene: TRBV5-1; CDR3aa: CASSSTGAKREQYF; CDR3nt: TGCGCCAGCAGCTCCACAGGGGCGAAGCGGGAGCAGTACTTC
abundance: NA; len: 14; d_gene: TRBD1; j_gene: TRBJ1-1; v_gene: TRBV7-3; CDR3aa: CASSGGTGNTEAFF; CDR3nt: TGTGCCAGCAGCGGAGGGACAGGGAACACTGAAGCTTTCTTT